Below, 19 T cell receptor beta chains from the same sample are listed, as sequenced in a study of CD8+CD57+ T cells in acquired aplastic anemia (dated by TCRdb to 2017 to 2018). Data came from an Illumina HiSeq 2000. Genomic DNA served as template for TCR beta VDJ combination and CDR3 sequence profiling. TCRdb took the public reads, trimmed them with fastp at Q25, ran MiXCR for clone calling and kept in-frame beta chains. Here each entry gathers all rows of one CDR3 protein and keeps the most common genes and DNA. The sample table records 180,000 or so distinct CDR3 sequences; approximately 48% of these occur just once. The top ten hold 1.8% of the sample. Expansion of CD8+CD57+ cells had been shown by flow cytometry in the patients chosen for sequencing. The sample was sorted CD4+, CD8+, or CD8+CD57+ T cells (not recorded which) from PBMCs. The origin of the receptors is a human donor with aplastic anemia.

The chain couples TRBV10-3 to TRBJ1-1; D unclear. The length of the CDR3 is 13 residues. The V gene's germline CDR1 is ENHRY and CDR2 SYGVKD. V was cut by 2 bases and J by 2 bases, with 6 bases left in between. The CDR3 region has the DNA TGTGCCATCAGTGAGACAAGAAACACTGAAGCTTTCTTT. Amino acid sequence: CAISETRNTEAFF.

The chain couples TRBV7-2 to TRBJ2-3; no reliable D call. CDR1 is SGHTA, CDR2 FQGNSA, per germline. The V end lost 2 bases, the J end lost 4 bases, and 10 bases lay between the germline ends. CDR3 length: 14 amino acids. The CDR3, as DNA: TGTGCCAGCAGCTTACGGATTGGGGCAGATACGCAGTATTTT. It is translated as CASSLRIGADTQYF.

The gene calls are TRBV29-1 and TRBJ1-1; D is unresolved. CDR3 length: 13 residues. The germline V and J ends were trimmed by 5 bases and 0 bases, with 10 bases remaining between them. The germline V gene has CDR1 SQVTM and CDR2 ANQGSEA. This CDR3 is CSVSKEMNTEAFF. The CDR3 bases are TGCAGCGTTTCAAAGGAAATGAACACTGAAGCTTTCTTT.

V and J are TRBV29-1 and TRBJ1-2; D not resolved. The CDR3 runs to 12 residues. The V end lost 7 bases, the J end lost 7 bases, and 16 bases lay between the germline ends. Germline CDR1 reads SQVTM; CDR2 reads ANQGSEA. The DNA for the CDR3 is TGCAGCGCTGTCACAGCGGCCCTTGGCTACACCTTC. Translation gives CSAVTAALGYTF. The full variable domain, completed using reference TRBV29-1 and TRBJ1-2, is SAVISQKPSRDICQRGTSLTIQCQVDSQVTMMFWYRQQPGQSLTLIATANQGSEATYESGFVIDKFPISRPNLTFSTLTVSNMSPEDSSIYLCSAVTAALGYTFGSGTRLTVV.

This chain connects TRBV20-1 to TRBJ1-5; no clear D gene. With 3 bases removed from V and 4 bases from J, the gap between germline ends came to 7 bases. The CDR3 sequence is 12 residues long. Germline assignment: CDR1 DFQATT and CDR2 SNEGSKA (reference sequence). CDR3 DNA sequence: TGCAGTGCTAGCGCCGCTAATCAGCCCCAGCATTTT. Protein product: CSASAANQPQHF.

This clonotype was counted ten times or more. The chain is built from TRBV7-8 and TRBJ1-3; D not certain. The CDR3 contains 13 residues. Trimming took off 2 bases at V and 7 bases at J, with 9 bases between the two ends. CDR1 SGHVS and CDR2 FQNEAQ come from the germline V gene. The CDR3 sequence: CASSLNPGNTIYF. The CDR3 DNA is TGTGCCAGCAGCTTAAATCCCGGGAACACCATATATTTT.

The chain couples TRBV4-3 to TRBJ2-1; TRBD1 matches 8 bases. J lost 6 bases, V lost 1 base, and 11 bases had no gene match. Germline V gives CDR1 LGHNA, CDR2 YSLEER. The CDR3 totals 17 residues. Written as DNA, the CDR3 is TGCGCCAGCAGCCAAGCGGTCAGGGGGCTGGATTTCAATGAGCAGTTCTTC. It is translated as CASSQAVRGLDFNEQFF.

This clonotype was picked up many times. J is TRBJ2-5 and V is TRBV19; D remains unclear. From germline, CDR1 is LNHDA and CDR2 SQIVND (reference sequence). The CDR3 covers 11 residues. Trimming shortened V by 1 base and J by 4 bases, and 1 base separated the two germline ends. CDR3 protein: CASSIAETQYF. In DNA, the CDR3 is TGTGCCAGTAGTATAGCAGAGACCCAGTACTTC.

This chain connects TRBV7-9 to TRBJ1-2; D gene uncertain. The V gene's germline CDR1 is SEHNR and CDR2 FQNEAQ (reference sequence). Trimming removed 5 bases at V and 4 bases at J, with 11 bases between. The CDR3 sequence is 13 residues long. The CDR3 DNA sequence: TGTGCCAGCAGCACAACCAGGTCCTATGGCTACACCTTC. This codes for CASSTTRSYGYTF.

This chain uses TRBV9 with TRBJ2-2, with D hard to call. The length of the CDR3 is 16 residues. V shed 4 bases and J shed 6 bases, with 19 bases lying between them. The germline V gene has CDR1 SGDLS and CDR2 YYNGEE. CDR3: CASSRLGMGVSGELFF. DNA for the CDR3: TGTGCCAGCAGCCGCCTGGGAATGGGCGTATCCGGGGAGCTGTTTTTT.

The chain couples TRBV12-3 or TRBV12-4 to TRBJ2-1; 9 bases are a match to TRBD1. The V and J ends lost 5 bases and 4 bases, in that order; junction bases with no gene match: 3. The CDR3 loop spans 14 amino acids. CDR3 protein: CASSVQGAYNEQFF. The CDR3 DNA reads TGTGCCAGCAGTGTACAGGGGGCTTACAATGAGCAGTTCTTC.

Ten or more counts support this clonotype. The chain employs TRBV5-5 and TRBJ2-2; 9 bases align to TRBD1. This CDR3 has 16 amino acids. The junction had 8 bases not matched to a gene; V was cut back by 3 bases and J by 5 bases. Germline lookup yields CDR1 SGHKS and CDR2 YYEKEE (reference sequence). The CDR3 coding sequence is TGTGCCAGCAGCTCCTACAGGGGGACAGGGACCGGGGAGCTGTTTTTT. This sequence encodes CASSSYRGTGTGELFF.

This clonotype appeared many times. This chain uses TRBV7-6 with TRBJ1-5; D is ambiguous. The V gene's germline CDR1 is SGHVS and CDR2 FNYEAQ. The germline V and J ends were trimmed by 4 bases and 2 bases, with 12 bases remaining between them. The CDR3 extends over 15 amino acids. The CDR3 DNA sequence: TGTGCCAGCAGCTCAGGTGCACGGGGCAATCAGCCCCAGCATTTT. Translating it yields CASSSGARGNQPQHF.

The chain uses TRBV2 and TRBJ2-7; D is perhaps TRBD1 or TRBD2 (6 bases each). V gave up 6 bases and J gave up 2 bases, with 17 bases separating them. The CDR3 covers 15 residues. Germline CDR1 reads SNHLY; CDR2 reads FYNNEI. CDR3 protein: CASSQAGGSTYEQYF. CDR3 bases: TGTGCCAGCAGCCAAGCCGGGGGCTCCACCTACGAGCAGTACTTC. The full variable domain, its missing parts supplied by reference TRBV2 and TRBJ2-7, is EPEVTQTPSHQVTQMGQEVILRCVPISNHLYFYWYRQILGQKVEFLVSFYNNEISEKSEIFDDQFSVERPDGSNFTLKIRSTKLEDSAMYFCASSQAGGSTYEQYFGPGTRLTVT.

This clonotype was counted many times. The chain uses TRBV19 and TRBJ2-1; TRBD2 matches at 11 bases. Germline values: CDR1 LNHDA, CDR2 SQIVND (reference sequence). The V and J ends lost 9 bases and 7 bases, in that order; junction bases with no gene match: 11. The CDR3 loop spans 15 amino acids. The CDR3 reads CARNSGRGRRNEQFF. The DNA of the CDR3 is TGTGCCAGAAATAGCGGGAGGGGTAGGAGAAATGAGCAGTTCTTC. The variable domain in full, completed from reference TRBV19 and TRBJ2-1, reads DGGITQSPKYLFRKEGQNVTLSCEQNLNHDAMYWYRQDPGQGLRLIYYSQIVNDFQKGDIAEGYSVSREKKESFPLTVTSAQKNPTAFYLCARNSGRGRRNEQFFGPGTRLTVL.

This clonotype appeared once. The chain couples TRBV28 to TRBJ2-7; D uncertain. The CDR3 covers 14 residues. Germline-derived CDR1 and CDR2 are MDHEN and SYDVKM. Trimming removed 4 bases from V and 3 bases from J, with 13 bases in between. CDR3 sequence: CASSSSEWDYEQYF. DNA of the CDR3: TGTGCCAGCAGTTCGTCGGAGTGGGACTACGAGCAGTACTTC.

This clonotype was seen repeatedly, ten times or more. The chain couples TRBV6-1 to TRBJ2-7; perhaps TRBD1 as D (5 bases). Deletions cut 8 bases from V and 7 bases from J, with 9 bases between. CDR3 length equals 10 residues. CDR1 is MNHNS and CDR2 is SASEGT in the germline V gene. This CDR3 reads CASGAFEQYF. The CDR3 region has the DNA TGTGCCAGCGGGGCTTTTGAGCAGTACTTC.

This clonotype was found many times. CDR3 in DNA: TGTGCCAGCAGCCGCCGGGGCTCAAGCACAGATACGCAGTATTTT. Its translation: CASSRRGSSTDTQYF. This sequence joins TRBV11-2 and TRBJ2-3; D is possibly TRBD1 or TRBD2 (5 bases each). The CDR3 is made up of 15 amino acids. Germline assignment: CDR1 SGHAT and CDR2 FQNNGV. Between the trimmed V and J ends, which lost 5 bases and 0 bases, there was a span of 12 bases.

This clonotype has only a few counts. A much larger clone lies one base from this, so it may be a read error. V and J are TRBV7-8 and TRBJ1-1; possibly TRBD1 for D (6 bases). Trimming left V 3 bases short and J 0 bases short, with 8 bases between. Germline-derived CDR1 and CDR2 are SGHVS and FQNEAQ. This CDR3 has 14 residues. This CDR3 reads CASSFGQLNTEAFF. In DNA, the CDR3 is TGTGCCAGCAGCTTCGGACAGTTGAACACTGAAGCTTTCTTT.